The rows below give T cell receptor beta chains drawn from one sample of a study of blood T cell repertoires in COVID-19. The assay was immunoSEQ multiplex PCR, and TCRdb's table has in-frame clones only and misses some. This sample has 350,000 to 500,000 clones, with over 75% found just once. The sequenced sample consisted of PBMCs or T cells enriched from blood (not recorded which). The receptors originated from a woman aged 18-29 years who had been exposed to COVID-19. CDR3s include the opening cysteine and the closing phenylalanine or tryptophan. Each record gives: V gene, J gene, clone size, D gene, CDR3 protein, CDR3 DNA. A D gene is named only where the DNA matches it firmly. Size tells how often a clone was seen (once, few, many) or the class of an expanded clone, and some rows leave it out.

>TRBV7-9|TRBJ1-5|NA|NA
CASSLATGTINQPQHF
TGTGCCAGCAGCTTAGCTACAGGTACGATAAATCAGCCCCAGCATTTT
>TRBV28|TRBJ2-5|once|TRBD2
CASSLIVGTTETQYF
TGTGCCAGCAGTTTAATAGTAGGGACTACGGAGACCCAGTACTTC
>TRBV4-1|TRBJ1-3|NA|TRBD1
CASSRGQGDSGNTIYF
TGCGCCAGCAGTCGCGGACAGGGAGACTCTGGAAACACCATATATTTT
>TRBV20-1|TRBJ1-2|NA|NA
CSARDSGYTF
TGCAGTGCTAGGGACTCCGGCTACACCTTC
>TRBV28|TRBJ2-3|NA|TRBD2
CASSYWEQRGATDTQYF
TGTGCCAGCAGTTATTGGGAACAGCGGGGGGCCACAGATACGCAGTATTTT
>TRBV7-7|TRBJ1-6|few|NA
CASSPPGRENFYISSYNSPLHF
TGTGCTAGCAGCCCTCCCGGTAGGGAGAACTTTTACATAAGCTCCTATAATTCACCCCTCCACTTT
>TRBV7-2|TRBJ2-4|NA|NA
CASSSPVSGKNIQYF
TGTGCCAGCAGCTCTCCCGTTTCGGGCAAAAACATTCAGTACTTC
>TRBV6-5|TRBJ1-2|NA|TRBD1
CASSFSSTGTYGYTF
TGTGCCAGCAGTTTTTCGTCGACAGGGACGTATGGCTACACCTTC
>TRBV20-1|TRBJ1-1|NA|NA
CSASMNTEAFF
TGCAGTGCTTCCATGAACACTGAAGCTTTCTTT
>TRBV11-2|TRBJ2-7|once|NA
CASSLGHSYEQYF
TGTGCCAGCAGCTTAGGTCACAGCTACGAGCAGTACTTC
>TRBV7-9|TRBJ2-5|NA|NA
CASSLIQGGETQYF
TGTGCCAGCAGCTTGATACAGGGCGGGGAGACCCAGTACTTC
>TRBV28|TRBJ1-1|NA|NA
CATQGYLNTEAFF
TGTGCCACTCAGGGGTATCTGAACACTGAAGCTTTCTTT
>TRBV6-5|TRBJ1-3|NA|NA
CASSFQGSGNTIYF
TGTGCCAGCAGTTTTCAGGGATCAGGAAACACCATATATTTT